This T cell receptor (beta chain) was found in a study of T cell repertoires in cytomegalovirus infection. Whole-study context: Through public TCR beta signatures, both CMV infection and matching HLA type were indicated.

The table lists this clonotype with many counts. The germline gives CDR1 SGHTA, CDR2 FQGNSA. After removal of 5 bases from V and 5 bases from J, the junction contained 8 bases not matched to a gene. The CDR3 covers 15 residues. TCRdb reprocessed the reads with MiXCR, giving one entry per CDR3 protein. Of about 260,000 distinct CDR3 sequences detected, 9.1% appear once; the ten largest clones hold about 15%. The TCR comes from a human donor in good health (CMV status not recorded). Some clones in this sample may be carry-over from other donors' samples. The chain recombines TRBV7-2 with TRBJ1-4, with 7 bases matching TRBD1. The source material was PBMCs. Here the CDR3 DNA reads TGTGCCAGCAGCCCCCGACAGGGCCTAAATGAAAAACTGTTTTTT. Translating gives CASSPRQGLNEKLFF.